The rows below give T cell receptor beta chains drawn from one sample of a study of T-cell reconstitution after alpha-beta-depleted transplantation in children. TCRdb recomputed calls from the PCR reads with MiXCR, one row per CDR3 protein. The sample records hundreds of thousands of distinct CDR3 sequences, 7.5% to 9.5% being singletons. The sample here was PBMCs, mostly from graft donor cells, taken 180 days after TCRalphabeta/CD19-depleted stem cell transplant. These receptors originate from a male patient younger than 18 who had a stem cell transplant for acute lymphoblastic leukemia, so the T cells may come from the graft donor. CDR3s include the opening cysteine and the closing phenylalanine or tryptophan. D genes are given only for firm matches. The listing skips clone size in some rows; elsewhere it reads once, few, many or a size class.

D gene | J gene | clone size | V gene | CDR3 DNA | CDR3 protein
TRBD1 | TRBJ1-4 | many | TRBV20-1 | TGCAGTGCAACAGCGGCGGGACAGTATACAACTAATGAAAAACTGTTTTTT | CSATAAGQYTTNEKLFF
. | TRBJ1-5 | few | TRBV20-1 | TGCAGTGCCAGACGCGGGACGGATAGCAATCAGCCCCAGCATTTT | CSARRGTDSNQPQHF
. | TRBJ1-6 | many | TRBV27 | TGTGCCAGCAGTTTCGGTTCTGCGCGGGATAATTCACCCCTCCACTTT | CASSFGSARDNSPLHF
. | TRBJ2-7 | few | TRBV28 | TGTGCCAGCAGCCCCGGTACAGAAGGGTACTTC | CASSPGTEGYF
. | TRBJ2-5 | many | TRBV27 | TGTGCCAGCAGTTTTGGTCTCGGACATTACGAGACCCAGTACTTC | CASSFGLGHYETQYF
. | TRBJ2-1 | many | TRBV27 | TGCACCAGCAGTTTTGGGCGGCAAGACTACAATGAGCAGTTCTTC | CTSSFGRQDYNEQFF
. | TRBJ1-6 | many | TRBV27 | TGTGCCAGCAGTTCAGGACAGATCTATAATTCACCCCTCCACTTT | CASSSGQIYNSPLHF
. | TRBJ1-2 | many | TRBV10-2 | TGCGCCAGCAGTGAGTCGATATTCCGCCAGAAGAAGATATTATGGGGCTACACCTTC | CASSESIFRQKKILWGYTF
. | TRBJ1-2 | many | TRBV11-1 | TGTGCCAGCAGCTCCGGACCGCTCTACACCTTC | CASSSGPLYTF
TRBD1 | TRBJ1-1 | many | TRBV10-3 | TGTGCCATCAGTGGGACAGGGCGGAACACTGAAGCTTTCTTT | CAISGTGRNTEAFF
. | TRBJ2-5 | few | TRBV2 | TGTGCCAGCAGTGTATCGCCTGTGGGCCTAACGTACCAAGAGACCCAGTACTTC | CASSVSPVGLTYQETQYF
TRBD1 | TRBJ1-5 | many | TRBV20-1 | TGCAGTGTAATAGAGGGGGCGCGGAGGGGCACGCAGCCCCAGCATTTT | CSVIEGARRGTQPQHF
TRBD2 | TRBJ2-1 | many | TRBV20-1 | TGCAGTGCTAGAATTAGCGGGGGACACAATGAGCAGTTCTTC | CSARISGGHNEQFF
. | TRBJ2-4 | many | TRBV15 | TGTGCCACCAGCAGAGATCGGGGGGCGGAAAACATTCAGTACTTC | CATSRDRGAENIQYF
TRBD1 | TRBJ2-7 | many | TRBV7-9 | TGTGCCAGCAGTTCGACAGGGGGCTTCTACGAGCAGTACTTC | CASSSTGGFYEQYF
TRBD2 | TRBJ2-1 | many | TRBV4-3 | TGCGCCAGCAGCCAAGCGGCTAGCGGGGGAACCGGGCAGTTCTTC | CASSQAASGGTGQFF
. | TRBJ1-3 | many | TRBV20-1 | TGCAGTGCTTACAGGCAAAGCTCTGGAAACACCATATATTTT | CSAYRQSSGNTIYF
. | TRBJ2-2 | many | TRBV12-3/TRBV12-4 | TGTGCCAGCAGTTTATTGCACGGGGAGCTGTTTTTT | CASSLLHGELFF
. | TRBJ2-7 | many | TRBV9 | TGTGCCAGCAGCGTAGCTGAGGGGGACCTCTACGAGCAGTACTTC | CASSVAEGDLYEQYF
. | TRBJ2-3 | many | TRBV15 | TGTGCCACCAGCAGAGTATCTCGAGATACGCAGTATTTT | CATSRVSRDTQYF
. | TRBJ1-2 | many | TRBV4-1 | TGCGCCAGCAGCCAAGGGGCCGCGGGGGCGGAAGGCTACACCTTC | CASSQGAAGAEGYTF
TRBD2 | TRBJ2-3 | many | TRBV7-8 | TGTGCCAGCAGCTTAGTGGTGGGAGGGAGGACAGATACGCAGTATTTT | CASSLVVGGRTDTQYF
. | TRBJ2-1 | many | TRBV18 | TGTGCCAGCTCACCACCGTCGCACAATGAGCAGTTCTTC | CASSPPSHNEQFF
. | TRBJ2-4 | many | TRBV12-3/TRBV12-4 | TGTGCCAGCAGCTCGGGAAGAAAAAACATTCAGTACTTC | CASSSGRKNIQYF
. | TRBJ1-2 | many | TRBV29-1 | TGCAGCGTTGTAGCTAACTATGGCTACACCTTC | CSVVANYGYTF
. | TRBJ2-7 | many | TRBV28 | TGTGCCAGCAGTTTATCGGGACTTCCGACCGTGTTCGAGCAGTACTTC | CASSLSGLPTVFEQYF
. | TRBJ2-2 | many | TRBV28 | TGTGCCAGCAGTTTGATTAGCGAGACCGGGGAGCTGTTTTTT | CASSLISETGELFF
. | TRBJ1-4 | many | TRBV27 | TGTGCCAGCAGTTTAAGAATGGGGGTGAATGAAAAACTGTTTTTT | CASSLRMGVNEKLFF
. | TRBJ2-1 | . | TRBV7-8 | TGTGCCAGCAGGGGGGACAAGGAAAAAGGCTCCTACAATGAGCAGTTCTTC | CASRGDKEKGSYNEQFF
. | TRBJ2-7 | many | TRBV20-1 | TGCAGTGCTAGAACTGATCGGACTGGCTACGAGCAGTACTTC | CSARTDRTGYEQYF
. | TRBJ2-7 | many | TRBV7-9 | TGTGCCAGCAGGGGGATCGGACAGCAGTACGAGCAGTACTTC | CASRGIGQQYEQYF
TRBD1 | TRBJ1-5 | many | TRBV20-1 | TGCAGTGCTACTACAGGGGGCGTAAGCAATCAGCCCCAGCATTTT | CSATTGGVSNQPQHF
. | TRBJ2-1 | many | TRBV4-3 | TGCGCCAGCAGCCAAGATCGAGGAGGGGGGCAAGGGAACTACAATGAGCAGTTCTTC | CASSQDRGGGQGNYNEQFF
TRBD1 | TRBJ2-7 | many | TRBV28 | TGTGCCAGCAGCCCGTATGGACAGGGGCCCTACGAGCAGTACTTC | CASSPYGQGPYEQYF
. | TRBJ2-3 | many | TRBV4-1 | TGCGCCAGCAGCCTTTCCAGGGATACGCAGTATTTT | CASSLSRDTQYF
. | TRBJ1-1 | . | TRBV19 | TGTGCCAGTAGTATAGACAGAGGAGGAACTGAAGCTTTCTTT | CASSIDRGGTEAFF
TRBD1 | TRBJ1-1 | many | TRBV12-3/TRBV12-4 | TGTGCCAGCAGTCCAGGACAGGGCCCTGAAGCTTTCTTT | CASSPGQGPEAFF
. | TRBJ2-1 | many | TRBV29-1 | TGCAGCGTCGCCGGAGGGGACTACAATGAGCAGTTCTTC | CSVAGGDYNEQFF
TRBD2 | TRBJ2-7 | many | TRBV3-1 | TGTGCCAGCAGCCAGGGACTAGCGGGAGGCGAGCAGTACTTC | CASSQGLAGGEQYF
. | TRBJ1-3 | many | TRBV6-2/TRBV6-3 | TGTGCCAGCAGTTCACAGGGAAACCCCTCTGGAAACACCATATATTTT | CASSSQGNPSGNTIYF
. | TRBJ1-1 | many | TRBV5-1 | TGCGCCAGCAGCTGGGGTCCATCGAACACTGAAGCTTTCTTT | CASSWGPSNTEAFF
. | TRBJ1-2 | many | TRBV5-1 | TGCGCCAGCAGCTCCAGGGTAGGAGAGGGCTACACCTTC | CASSSRVGEGYTF
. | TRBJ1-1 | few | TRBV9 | TGTGCCAGCAGCGTGACCCCCTGGGGCACTGAAGCTTTCTTT | CASSVTPWGTEAFF
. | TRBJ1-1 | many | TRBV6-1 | TGTGCCAGCAGTAATATCCCGAACACTGAAGCTTTCTTT | CASSNIPNTEAFF
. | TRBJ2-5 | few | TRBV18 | TGTGCCAGCTCACCGGGCAGGTTCCAAGAGACCCAGTACTTC | CASSPGRFQETQYF
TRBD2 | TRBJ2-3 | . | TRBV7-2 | TGTGCCAGCAGCCAGGGAGTAAGGCGGGGGGATACGCAGTATTTT | CASSQGVRRGDTQYF
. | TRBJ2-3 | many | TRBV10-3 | TGTGCCATCAGTGAAGGGGCTCCCGATACGCAGTATTTT | CAISEGAPDTQYF
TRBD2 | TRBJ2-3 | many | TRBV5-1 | TGCGCCAGCAGCTTGAATAAGCGGGGAGATACGCAGTATTTT | CASSLNKRGDTQYF
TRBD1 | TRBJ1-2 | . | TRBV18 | TGTGCCAGCTCACTTGACAGGGGGAAAAACTATGGCTACACCTTC | CASSLDRGKNYGYTF
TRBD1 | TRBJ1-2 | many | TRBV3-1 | TGTGCCAGCAGCCAAGCCCAACAGGGGTATGGCTACACCTTC | CASSQAQQGYGYTF
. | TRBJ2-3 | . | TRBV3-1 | TGTGCCAGCAGCGAATTAAACAACCCGGACAGGTATTTT | CASSELNNPDRYF
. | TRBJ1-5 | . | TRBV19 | TGTGCCAGTAGTCACAACAGGGATCAGCCCCAGCATTTT | CASSHNRDQPQHF
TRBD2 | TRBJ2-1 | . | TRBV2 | TGTGCCAGCAGTCGAAGGACTAGCGGGAGGGCCATGAACTACAATGAGCAGTTCTTC | CASSRRTSGRAMNYNEQFF
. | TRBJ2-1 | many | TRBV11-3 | TGTGCCAGCAGCTTAGATGGGGGCCCACGGCGGAATGAGCAGTTCTTC | CASSLDGGPRRNEQFF
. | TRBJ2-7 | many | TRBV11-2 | TGTGCCAGCAGCCAAAGGGGGACATCCCTCTCCTACGAGCAGTACTTC | CASSQRGTSLSYEQYF